This TCR beta chain was observed in a study of blood T cell repertoires in COVID-19. Study information: Samples of COVID-19 (acute and convalescent) were obtained from the United States, Italy and Spain.

CDR1 is MDHEN, CDR2 SYDVKM, per germline. V was cut by 7 bases and J by 2 bases, with 19 bases left in between. CDR3 length equals 16 residues. Original handling: Amplification of reference gene primers was used by the study to estimate nucleated cell counts. TCRdb keeps only in-frame clones here, not all; method: immunoSEQ multiplex PCR. V and J calls plus clone size are reproduced from that table; the DNA served to infer D and trimming. The table lists approximately 170,000 clones, more than 60% of them singletons. The clonotype comes from a woman in her 50s with acute or convalescent COVID-19. The sample taken for sequencing was peripheral blood. The rearrangement links TRBV28 to TRBJ2-3; possibly TRBD1 for D (5 bases). The chain's CDR3 is CASTPEKGVFTDTQYF. CDR3 DNA: TGTGCCAGCACTCCGGAGAAAGGGGTATTCACAGATACGCAGTATTTT.